This T cell receptor beta chain was recovered during a study of T-cell reconstitution after alpha-beta-depleted transplantation in children. This clonotype was counted many times. A TCRbeta library incorporating unique molecular identifiers was prepared. From the PCR reads, TCRdb called clonotypes with MiXCR, one entry per CDR3 protein. The sample yields some 240,000 distinct CDR3 sequences, roughly a tenth seen once. The V gene's germline CDR1 is SGHVS and CDR2 FQNEAQ. The V segment lost 4 bases and the J segment 0 bases; nucleotides outside the gene matches: 9. This CDR3 contains 17 residues. The receptor was isolated from a human donor who donated a stem cell graft to a child with SCID. The chain links TRBV7-8 to TRBJ2-1, with 7 bases aligning to TRBD2. The sequences come from PBMCs from the stem cell graft donor, collected from the stem cell graft. This CDR3 reads CASSSIRAGSSYNEQFF. CDR3 DNA: TGTGCCAGCAGCTCAATCCGAGCGGGGAGCTCCTACAATGAGCAGTTCTTC.